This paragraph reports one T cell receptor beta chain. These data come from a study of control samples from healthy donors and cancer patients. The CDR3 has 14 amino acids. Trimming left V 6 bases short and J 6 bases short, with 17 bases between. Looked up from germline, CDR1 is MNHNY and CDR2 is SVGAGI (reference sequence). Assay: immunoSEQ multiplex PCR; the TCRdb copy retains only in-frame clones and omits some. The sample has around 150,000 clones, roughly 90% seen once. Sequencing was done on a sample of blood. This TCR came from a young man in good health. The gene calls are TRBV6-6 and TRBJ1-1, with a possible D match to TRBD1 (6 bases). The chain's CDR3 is CASSQGQPGSEAFF. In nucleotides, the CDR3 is TGTGCCAGCAGCCAGGGGCAGCCGGGGTCTGAAGCTTTCTTT.